This T cell receptor (beta chain) is from a study of shared clonotypes between healthy human individuals. The wider study: Each donor had three CD4 naive, three CD4 memory, two CD8 naive and one CD8 memory plate.

Worth noting for this clone: The sample contains more than one DNA sequence encoding this CDR3.

Trimming took 5 bases from V and 0 from J, leaving 6 bases between them. Germline V gene data show CDR1 as SGHRS and CDR2 as YFSETQ. The CDR3 spans 12 residues. Here immunoSEQ multiplex PCR was the method, and the copy in TCRdb shows in-frame clones only, minus some. The profile shows roughly 2.4 million clones, approximately 95% of them singletons. The sequence came from a man younger than 35 in good health. Sequenced: naive CD4+ T cells sorted from blood. Noted subset: CD45RA+ positively selected. The genes are TRBV5-1 and TRBJ2-7; the D is unclear. DNA for the CDR3: TGCGCCAGCAGGACCGACTCCTACGAGCAGTACTTC. Translated: CASRTDSYEQYF.